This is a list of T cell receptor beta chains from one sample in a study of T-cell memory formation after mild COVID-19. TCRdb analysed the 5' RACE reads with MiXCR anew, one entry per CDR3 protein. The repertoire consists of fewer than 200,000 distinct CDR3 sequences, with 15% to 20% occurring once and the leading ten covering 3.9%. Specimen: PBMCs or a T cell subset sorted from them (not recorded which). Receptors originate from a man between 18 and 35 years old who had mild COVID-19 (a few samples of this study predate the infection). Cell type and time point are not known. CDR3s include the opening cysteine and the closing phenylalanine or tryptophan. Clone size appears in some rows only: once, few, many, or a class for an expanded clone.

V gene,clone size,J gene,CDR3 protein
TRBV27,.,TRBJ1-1,CASSSFQRGVNTEAFF
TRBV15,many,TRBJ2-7,CATSGSSYEQYF
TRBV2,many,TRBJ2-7,CASSRDRETYEQYF
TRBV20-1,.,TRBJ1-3,CSARDTGGNTIYF
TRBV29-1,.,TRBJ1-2,CSVARDRAQRGANYGYTF
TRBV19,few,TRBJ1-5,CASRGQPQHF
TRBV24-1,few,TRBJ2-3,CATSDPHTDTQYF
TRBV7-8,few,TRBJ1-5,CASSPGGRQPQHF
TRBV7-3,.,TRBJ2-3,CASSPTRDDTQYF
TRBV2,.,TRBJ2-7,CASCAQAISYEQYF
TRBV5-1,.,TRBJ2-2,CASSLGGQGSGELFF
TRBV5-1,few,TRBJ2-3,CASSFGQGMDTQYF
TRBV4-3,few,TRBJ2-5,CASSQGTSEQETQYF
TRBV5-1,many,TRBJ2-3,CASSRTVPSTDTQYF
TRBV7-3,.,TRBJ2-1,CASSSQGGYNEQFF
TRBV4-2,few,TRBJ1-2,CASSQDGPGRGYTF
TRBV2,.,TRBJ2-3,CASNAGPDTQYF
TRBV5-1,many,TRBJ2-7,CASSLALSGTDPYEQYF
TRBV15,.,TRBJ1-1,CATSRVGQGATMF
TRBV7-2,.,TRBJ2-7,CASSLGQGLPYEQYF
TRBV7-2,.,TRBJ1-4,CASSGSEGANEKLFF
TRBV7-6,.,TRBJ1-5,CASRGGEGQPQHF
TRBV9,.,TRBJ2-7,CASSVSGHGSYEQYF
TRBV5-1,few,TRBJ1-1,CASSLVGRGNTEAFF
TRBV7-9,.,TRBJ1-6,CASSLSVSNSPLHF
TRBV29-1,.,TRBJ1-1,CSVNRDIRTEAFF
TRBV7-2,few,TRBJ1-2,CASTLDRGEIYGYTF
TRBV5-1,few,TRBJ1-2,CASSSPDRGLSSGYTF
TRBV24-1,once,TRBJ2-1,CATSDSLGSGNEQFF
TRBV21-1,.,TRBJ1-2,CAARGGSYGYTF
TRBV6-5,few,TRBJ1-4,CASSRTGGSEKLFF
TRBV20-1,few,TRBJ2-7,CSAREPTGNYEQYF
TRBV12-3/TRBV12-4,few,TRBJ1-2,CASSWGDNHGYTF
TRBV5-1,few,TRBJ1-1,CASSLQGGSEAFF
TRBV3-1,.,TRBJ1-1,CASSQPVTAPAGAAFF
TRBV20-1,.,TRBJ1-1,CSGVRGMAEAFF
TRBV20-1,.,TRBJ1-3,CSGKTGGGNTIYF
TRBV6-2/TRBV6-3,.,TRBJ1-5,CASSSLWGIHQPQHF
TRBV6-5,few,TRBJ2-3,CASSRGAGIAGFRSTDTQYF
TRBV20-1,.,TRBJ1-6,CSASIQAGTLHF
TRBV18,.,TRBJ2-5,CASSGGLEGTQYF
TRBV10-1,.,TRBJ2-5,CASSETDSQETQYF
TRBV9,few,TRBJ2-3,CASSGLARTDTQYF
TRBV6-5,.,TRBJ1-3,CASSSPGRSGNTIYF
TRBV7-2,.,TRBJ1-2,CASSAGHFYGYTF
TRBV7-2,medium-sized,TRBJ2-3,CASSPRTSGASTDTQYF
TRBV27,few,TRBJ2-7,CASTSPPGTGRYEQYF
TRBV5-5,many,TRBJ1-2,CASSLGETLYYGYTF
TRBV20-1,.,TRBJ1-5,CSAHKNPSTPDQPQHF
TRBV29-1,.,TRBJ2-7,CSVAGEVAEQYF
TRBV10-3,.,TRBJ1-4,CAISPGTGKGANEKLFF
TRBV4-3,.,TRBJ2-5,CASSQRQGVETQYF
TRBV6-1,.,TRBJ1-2,CASSELRTGIYGYTF